The text below deals with one T cell receptor beta chain. These data are taken from a study of blood T cells in healthy people across ages. Total RNA was isolated from each sample in quantities of at least 5 micrograms. Next came a second PCR, run for about 7 to 12 cycles, which used a sample-barcoded 5' primer along with a J-beta primer mix. TCRdb reanalysed the 5' RACE reads using MiXCR and keeps one entry per CDR3 protein. The sample holds 1.8 million or so distinct CDR3 sequences, roughly 43% seen once. CDR1 is DFQATT and CDR2 is SNEGSKA in the germline V gene (reference sequence). Trimming took 6 bases from V and 3 from J, leaving 17 bases between them. The CDR3 is 14 residues long.

The V and J genes are TRBV20-1 and TRBJ1-1; D is perhaps TRBD1 (5 bases). The source is a human donor in good health. The sample taken for sequencing was blood. The CDR3 region is CSAVQAPGYTEAFF. The CDR3 DNA is TGCAGTGCCGTCCAAGCCCCAGGGTACACTGAAGCTTTCTTT.